The 22 T cell receptor beta chains given below trace back to one sample, sequenced in a study of blood T cell repertoires in COVID-19. Only in-frame clones appear in the TCRdb table, and some are missing; sequencing was by immunoSEQ multiplex PCR. In the table there are nearly 70,000 clones, around 88% of which are singletons. The sample taken for sequencing was peripheral blood. Source of these receptors: a woman in her 70s with acute or convalescent COVID-19.

The chain couples TRBV19 to TRBJ1-1, with 8 bases identical to TRBD1. The germline V gene encodes CDR1 LNHDA and CDR2 SQIVND (reference sequence). This CDR3 comprises 16 residues. Trimming cost V 5 bases and J 8 bases; bases outside gene matches: 16. The CDR3 DNA reads as TGTGCCAGTAGTCCTGGACAGGGTAGGGGGAGGGAGGAAGCTTTCTTT. Residues: CASSPGQGRGREEAFF.

The chain recombines TRBV18 with TRBJ1-6; no clear D gene. The germline V gene has CDR1 KGHSH and CDR2 LQKENI. CDR3 length: 13 residues. The V end lost 3 bases, the J end lost 7 bases, and 7 bases lay between the germline ends. The CDR3 reads CASSPTENSPLHF. The CDR3 DNA is TGTGCCAGCTCACCCACGGAGAATTCACCCCTCCACTTT.

This chain uses TRBV5-1 with TRBJ2-2; 14 positions agree with TRBD2. CDR1 and CDR2 (germline): SGHRS, YFSETQ. The CDR3 runs 17 residues. V shed 5 bases and J 7 bases; nucleotides not matched to a gene: 10. The CDR3 nucleotides read TGCGCCAGCAGGGCGACTAGCGGGAGGGCCTCGAACGGGGAGCTGTTTTTT. Translation: CASRATSGRASNGELFF.

The chain employs TRBV3-1 (or the pseudogene TRBV3-2) and TRBJ1-5, with 10 bases matching TRBD1. Germline CDR1 is LGHDT and CDR2 is YNNKEL (reference sequence). Germline trimming cut 4 bases from V and 6 bases from J; bases unmatched to any gene: 3. CDR3 length: 14 residues. The CDR3 DNA follows: TGTGCCAGCAGCCGACAGGGGGCGATTCAGCCCCAGCATTTT. Protein product: CASSRQGAIQPQHF.

The gene calls are TRBV5-1 and TRBJ2-2; D may be TRBD1 (5 bases). V dropped 0 bases and J dropped 5 bases, with 14 bases sitting between them. The germline CDR1 and CDR2 sequences are SGHRS and YFSETQ. This CDR3 is built from 16 residues. CDR3 sequence: CASSLAAGPPTGELFF. The CDR3 DNA reads as TGCGCCAGCAGCTTGGCTGCAGGGCCCCCGACCGGGGAGCTGTTTTTT.

V gene TRBV6-1 combines with J gene TRBJ1-2; possibly TRBD1 for D (6 bases). CDR1 is MNHNS, CDR2 SASEGT, per germline. Trimming stripped 4 bases from V and 4 bases from J, with 25 bases between. The CDR3 is 18 amino acids. In DNA, the CDR3 is TGTGCCAGCAGTGGTAGACAGTCGGGGGGCAGGATAATCTATGGCTACACCTTC. It encodes CASSGRQSGGRIIYGYTF.

Only a few counts were recorded for this clone. The chain joins TRBV7-9 to TRBJ1-1; D perhaps matches TRBD1 (5 bases). The germline V gene encodes CDR1 SEHNR and CDR2 FQNEAQ (reference sequence). The CDR3 contains 12 residues. V dropped 0 bases and J dropped 7 bases, with 6 bases sitting between them. The CDR3 bases are TGTGCCAGCAGCTTAGCCAGGGATGAAGCTTTCTTT. This codes for CASSLARDEAFF. Filled out from reference TRBV7-9 and TRBJ1-1, the complete variable domain reads DTGVSQNPRHKITKRGQNVTFRCDPISEHNRLYWYRQTLGQGPEFLTYFQNEAQLEKSRLLSDRFSAERPKGSFSTLEIQRTEQGDSAMYLCASSLARDEAFFGQGTRLTVV.

The V call is TRBV24-1, the J call TRBJ1-1; the match to TRBD1 covers 8 bases. The germline V gene encodes CDR1 KGHDR and CDR2 SFDVKD. The length of the CDR3 is 14 residues. V dropped 3 bases and J dropped 5; count of bases not matched to a gene: 4. The CDR3 DNA reads TGTGCCACCAGTGATACAGGGGGAGGGACTGAAGCTTTCTTT. Translating gives CATSDTGGGTEAFF.

The chain combines TRBV7-2 with TRBJ2-1; D ambiguous. CDR1 is SGHTA and CDR2 is FQGNSA in the germline V gene. This CDR3 has 14 amino acids. Trimming cost V 5 bases and J 2 bases, with 10 bases left between them. The CDR3 sequence is CASSLRSPYNEQFF. DNA for the CDR3: TGTGCCAGCAGCCTCCGTAGCCCCTACAATGAGCAGTTCTTC.

This clone was counted a single time. This rearrangement joins TRBV19 to TRBJ1-2; 10 nucleotides align to TRBD1. The germline gives CDR1 LNHDA, CDR2 SQIVND (reference sequence). V was clipped by 4 bases and J by 2 bases; unmatched bases: 7. The CDR3 loop spans 16 amino acids. The CDR3 is CASSSYPGQGNYGYTF. As DNA, the CDR3 is TGTGCCAGTAGTAGTTACCCGGGACAGGGGAACTATGGCTACACCTTC.

There are a few counts of this clone. This chain links TRBV6-6 with TRBJ1-1; no firm D call. The germline V gene encodes CDR1 MNHNY and CDR2 SVGAGI (reference sequence). This CDR3 comprises 11 residues. Trimming stripped 2 bases from V and 8 bases from J, with 6 bases between. The CDR3 DNA reads TGTGCCAGCAGTTACCGGTTGGAAGCTTTCTTT. Amino acid sequence: CASSYRLEAFF.

This clone was observed a handful of times. The gene calls are TRBV19 and TRBJ1-5; 8 bases match TRBD1. The CDR3 covers 15 residues. The trim removed 7 bases at V and 6 bases at J, leaving 11 bases unmatched. CDR1 is LNHDA, CDR2 SQIVND, per germline (reference sequence). In nucleotides, the CDR3 is TGTGCCAGTATGCCAGGGGGCAAGGATTTTCAGCCCCAGCATTTT. Translating gives CASMPGGKDFQPQHF.

This chain joins TRBV16 and TRBJ2-7, with TRBD1 as a possible D gene (6 bases). The CDR3 has 13 residues. Germline CDR1 is KGHSY and CDR2 is FQNENV. The V and J ends lost 1 base and 7 bases respectively, with 11 bases between them. The CDR3, as DNA: TGTGCCAGCAGCCAATTCCCAGGGGAGGAGCAGTACTTC. As protein: CASSQFPGEEQYF.

The genes are TRBV18 and TRBJ1-5, with 7 bases fitting TRBD1. The CDR3 has 15 residues. CDR1 KGHSH and CDR2 LQKENI come from the germline V gene. V gave up 2 bases and J gave up 4 bases; unmatched junction bases: 5. The CDR3 nucleotides are TGTGCCAGCTCACCAGAACAGGGGAGTAATCAGCCCCAGCATTTT. Protein: CASSPEQGSNQPQHF.

V and J are TRBV27 and TRBJ2-7, with D possibly being TRBD1 (5 bases). This CDR3 is 14 amino acids long. The germline CDR1 and CDR2 sequences are MNHEY and SMNVEV (reference sequence). Trimming shortened V by 8 bases and J by 2 bases, and 16 bases separated the two germline ends. The CDR3 DNA follows: TGTGCCAGCTACGACAGCCCTGATCCCTACGAGCAGTACTTC. It translates to CASYDSPDPYEQYF.

This clone was observed once. The CDR3 is CASSPHRGQGQPQHF. The CDR3 DNA reads as TGTGCCAGCAGCCCTCACAGGGGGCAGGGGCAGCCCCAGCATTTT. The rearrangement uses TRBV3-1 (or the pseudogene TRBV3-2) and TRBJ1-5, with 9 nucleotides matching TRBD1. Germline V gene data show CDR1 as LGHDT and CDR2 as YNNKEL (reference sequence). This CDR3 comprises 15 residues. The trim removed 4 bases at V and 7 bases at J, leaving 8 bases unmatched.

The chain has TRBV30 and TRBJ1-1; tentatively, D is TRBD1 (6 bases). The CDR3 has 12 residues. Trimming took 4 bases from V and 4 from J, leaving 10 bases between them. CDR1 is GTSNPN and CDR2 is SVGIG in the germline V gene (reference sequence). The chain's CDR3 is CAWKQDSTEAFF. The CDR3 coding sequence is TGTGCCTGGAAACAGGACAGCACTGAAGCTTTCTTT.

The chain uses TRBV6-2 or TRBV6-3 and TRBJ2-7; 11 nucleotides agree with TRBD2. Trimming removed 4 bases from V and 2 bases from J; junction bases left unmatched: 4. This CDR3 contains 15 residues. Germline CDR1 and CDR2: MNHEY and SVGEGT. CDR3 residues: CASSFGLAGTYEQYF. For the CDR3, the DNA is TGTGCCAGCAGTTTCGGACTAGCGGGCACCTACGAGCAGTACTTC.

V gene TRBV21-1 combines with J gene TRBJ1-1; the table's TRBD1 call for D was not verified on the DNA. TRBV21-1 is a pseudogene segment. This CDR3 comprises 14 residues. The CDR3 DNA is TGTGCCAGCAGCGCAACAGGTCTGAACACTGAAGCTTTCTTT. Amino acids: CASSATGLNTEAFF.

J is TRBJ1-2 and V is TRBV11-2; the D gene is possibly TRBD1 (5 bases). The CDR3 covers 15 residues. The V gene's germline CDR1 is SGHAT and CDR2 FQNNGV. Trimming removed 5 bases from V and 4 bases from J, with 17 bases in between. The CDR3 protein is CASSPATTGIYGYTF. The CDR3 DNA is TGTGCCAGCAGCCCAGCTACTACAGGAATCTATGGCTACACCTTC. Based on the CDR3 plus reference TRBV11-2 and TRBJ1-2, the full variable domain is EAGVAQSPRYKIIEKRQSVAFWCNPISGHATLYWYQQILGQGPKLLIQFQNNGVVDDSQLPKDRFSAERLKGVDSTLKIQPAKLEDSAVYLCASSPATTGIYGYTFGSGTRLTVV.

The chain links TRBV11-2 to TRBJ1-2; D uncertain. Trimming stripped 0 bases from V and 2 bases from J, with 10 bases between. The CDR3 length is 15 residues. Germline lookup yields CDR1 SGHAT and CDR2 FQNNGV. CDR3 region: CASSLDRNFNYGYTF. In nucleotides, the CDR3 is TGTGCCAGCAGCTTAGATCGAAACTTCAACTATGGCTACACCTTC. Looking up the rest from reference TRBV11-2 and TRBJ1-2 gives the full variable domain: EAGVAQSPRYKIIEKRQSVAFWCNPISGHATLYWYQQILGQGPKLLIQFQNNGVVDDSQLPKDRFSAERLKGVDSTLKIQPAKLEDSAVYLCASSLDRNFNYGYTFGSGTRLTVV.

The chain has TRBV2 and TRBJ1-5, with D possibly being TRBD1 (5 bases). The germline gives CDR1 SNHLY, CDR2 FYNNEI. The CDR3 length is 12 residues. Trimming stripped 10 bases from V and 7 bases from J, with 14 bases between. CDR3 nucleotides: TGTGCCACTCGGGGGGTAGGACAGCCCCAGCATTTT. As protein: CATRGVGQPQHF.